This entry lists 17 T cell receptor beta chains sequenced from one sample in a study of blood T cell repertoires in COVID-19. Sequencing was performed with immunoSEQ multiplex PCR; in TCRdb, only in-frame clones are kept and a portion is missing. The repertoire includes approximately 270,000 clones, about 80% of them detected once, and 7.5% to 10% sits in the top ten. What was sequenced was peripheral blood. These receptors were collected from a man of 80 years or more with acute or convalescent COVID-19.

The chain carries TRBV5-1 and TRBJ2-2, with TRBD2 identical over 7 bases. In germline, CDR1 is SGHRS, CDR2 YFSETQ. This CDR3 spans 16 amino acids. Losses at the gene ends were 6 bases for V and 3 bases for J; bases not matched to a gene: 11. CDR3 in DNA: TGCGCCAGCATTCCGGATGATCGGGGGGACACCGGGGAGCTGTTTTTT. As protein: CASIPDDRGDTGELFF.

The V call is TRBV5-1, the J call TRBJ2-3; D not resolved. The CDR3 covers 14 residues. Germline V gives CDR1 SGHRS, CDR2 YFSETQ. The ends were cut back, 4 bases at V and 4 bases at J, with 13 bases in the middle. This chain's CDR3 is CASSPGVAADTQYF. The CDR3 coding sequence is TGCGCCAGCAGCCCCGGAGTAGCCGCAGATACGCAGTATTTT.

This clone came up once. This chain uses TRBV21-1 with TRBJ2-3; the table's D call, TRBD1, was not checked against the DNA. TRBV21-1 has pseudogene status. The CDR3 runs to 17 residues. The CDR3 nucleotides read TGTGCCAGCAGCAAAAGGGCCCCGGGACAGGGGCCAGATACGCAGTATTTT. Translating gives CASSKRAPGQGPDTQYF.

This clone is a singleton in its sample. The gene calls are TRBV11-3 and TRBJ1-5; the match to TRBD1 covers 7 bases. The CDR3 is 15 amino acids. Germline V CDR1 and CDR2: SGHNT, YENEEA. The V and J ends lost 0 bases and 5 bases, in that order; junction bases with no gene match: 4. Here the CDR3 DNA reads TGTGCCAGCAGCTTAGAAGGGACAGTGGATCAGCCCCAGCATTTT. This translates into CASSLEGTVDQPQHF.

This chain links TRBV2 with TRBJ2-6; 7 bases fit TRBD1. Germline CDR1 reads SNHLY; CDR2 reads FYNNEI. The CDR3 consists of 15 residues. V lost 6 bases, J lost 0 bases, and 2 bases stayed unmatched. The CDR3 loop is CASRDRSSGANVLTF. DNA for the CDR3: TGTGCCAGCAGGGACAGGAGCTCTGGGGCCAACGTCCTGACTTTC.

This sequence joins TRBV6-1 and TRBJ1-4; D is uncertain. This CDR3 has 17 residues. CDR1 is MNHNS and CDR2 is SASEGT in the germline V gene. The ends were cut back, 2 bases at V and 3 bases at J, with 16 bases in the middle. CDR3 sequence (DNA): TGTGCCAGCAGTGAACGGACCGTCCGGGAGGCTAATGAAAAACTGTTTTTT. Translated, it gives CASSERTVREANEKLFF.

This sequence joins TRBV4-1 and TRBJ1-3; D is perhaps TRBD1 (6 bases). CDR1 MGHRA and CDR2 YSYEKL come from the germline V gene. Between the trimmed V and J ends, which lost 3 bases and 1 base, there was a span of 10 bases. CDR3 length: 15 amino acids. The DNA of the CDR3 is TGCGCCAGCAGCCACCACAGGGAGTCTGGAAACACCATATATTTT. It yields the protein CASSHHRESGNTIYF.

The V gene is TRBV28, the J gene TRBJ1-6; no reliable D call. This CDR3 comprises 12 residues. V lost 1 base, J lost 8 bases, and 3 bases lay in between. CDR1 and CDR2 from the germline V gene are MDHEN and SYDVKM. In DNA, the CDR3 is TGTGCCAGCAGTTTATCTCATTCACCCCTCCACTTT. Its translation: CASSLSHSPLHF.

The chain links TRBV5-1 to TRBJ1-3; D unresolved. This CDR3 has 13 residues. V was trimmed by 3 bases and J by 4 bases, leaving 8 bases between them. Germline CDR1 and CDR2: SGHRS and YFSETQ. The CDR3 nucleotides read TGCGCCAGCAGCTCCGACAACGGAAACACCATATATTTT. This codes for CASSSDNGNTIYF.

This sequence joins TRBV7-8 and TRBJ2-4; TRBD2 matches at 15 bases. Germline V gene data show CDR1 as SGHVS and CDR2 as FQNEAQ. This CDR3 region has 17 residues. After removal of 8 bases from V and 1 base from J, the junction contained 6 bases not matched to a gene. CDR3: CASGGLAGGLAKNIQYF. The CDR3 DNA follows: TGTGCCAGCGGAGGACTAGCGGGGGGGCTGGCCAAAAACATTCAGTACTTC.

This chain uses TRBV10-3 with TRBJ1-4; D is possibly TRBD1 (6 bases). The V end was cut by 8 bases, the J end by 7 bases, with 14 bases between. CDR3 size: 13 residues. The germline gives CDR1 ENHRY, CDR2 SYGVKD. Written as DNA, the CDR3 is TGTGCCATCGGGGGCAGCGGTGGTGAAAAACTGTTTTTT. This encodes CAIGGSGGEKLFF.

V usage is TRBV5-1 and J usage is TRBJ1-1; 9 nucleotides match TRBD1. Per the germline V gene, CDR1 is SGHRS and CDR2 is YFSETQ. The CDR3 is made up of 15 amino acids. The junction had 7 bases not matched to a gene; V was cut back by 3 bases and J by 4 bases. This chain's CDR3 is CASSWRDRESTEAFF. Written as DNA, the CDR3 is TGCGCCAGCAGCTGGAGGGACAGGGAAAGCACTGAAGCTTTCTTT.

The gene calls are TRBV2 and TRBJ1-3, with 11 bases aligning to TRBD1. The CDR3 length is 15 residues. After removal of 7 bases from V and 4 bases from J, the junction contained 6 bases not matched to a gene. The germline gives CDR1 SNHLY, CDR2 FYNNEI. The CDR3 spells CASTGQGAAGNTIYF. The CDR3 nucleotides are TGTGCCAGCACCGGACAGGGGGCTGCAGGAAACACCATATATTTT.

This clone has only a few counts. The V gene is TRBV7-8, the J gene TRBJ1-5; TRBD1 matches at 8 bases. The V segment lost 2 bases and the J segment 5 bases; nucleotides outside the gene matches: 5. Germline V lookup: CDR1 SGHVS, CDR2 FQNEAQ. The CDR3 covers 15 residues. The CDR3 loop reads CASSLQGAIHQPQHF. CDR3 coding DNA: TGTGCCAGCAGCTTACAGGGGGCTATTCATCAGCCCCAGCATTTT.

The chain uses TRBV6-1 and TRBJ1-1, with a tentative D call TRBD1 (5 bases). V shed 4 bases and J shed 1 base, with 16 bases lying between them. This CDR3 region has 16 residues. CDR1 and CDR2 from the germline V gene are MNHNS and SASEGT. The CDR3: CASSGRQWTKNTEAFF. CDR3 in DNA: TGTGCCAGCAGTGGCCGACAGTGGACAAAGAACACTGAAGCTTTCTTT.

The V and J genes are TRBV11-3 and TRBJ1-1; D is unresolved. The CDR3 has 17 residues. V was trimmed by 0 bases and J by 1 base, leaving 15 bases between them. Germline assignment: CDR1 SGHNT and CDR2 YENEEA. The CDR3 DNA follows: TGTGCCAGCAGCTTAGATCACCTAGAGGGCCAGAACACTGAAGCTTTCTTT. Translation gives CASSLDHLEGQNTEAFF.

This clone was recorded a few times. V usage is TRBV24-1 and J usage is TRBJ2-7, with TRBD1 identical over 8 bases. V gave up 7 bases and J gave up 1 base; unmatched junction bases: 5. Per germline, CDR1 KGHDR and CDR2 SFDVKD. The CDR3 is made up of 14 amino acids. The CDR3 bases are TGTGCCACCAGCCCGGGACAGGCTTCCTACGAGCAGTACTTC. Protein product: CATSPGQASYEQYF.